The next 24 T cell receptor beta chains were all read from a single sample in a study of blood T cell repertoires in COVID-19. TCRdb's table, derived via immunoSEQ multiplex PCR, lists solely in-frame clones and lacks some. The data show about 330,000 clones, approximately 92% seen once. Sequences were obtained from PBMCs or T cells enriched from blood (not recorded which). These receptors were taken from a woman in her 30s who had recovered from COVID-19.

The V gene is TRBV7-9, the J gene TRBJ1-1; tentatively, D is TRBD1 (5 bases). V lost 1 base and J lost 4, with 10 bases in between. The CDR3 totals 14 residues. The germline V gene encodes CDR1 SEHNR and CDR2 FQNEAQ (reference sequence). CDR3 in DNA: TGTGCCAGCAGCTTAGACAGGTTGGCCACTGAAGCTTTCTTT. Its translation is CASSLDRLATEAFF.

The V and J genes are TRBV27 and TRBJ1-1; 8 nucleotides line up with TRBD1. The trim removed 2 bases at V and 4 bases at J, leaving 0 bases unmatched. The CDR3 is 13 amino acids. Per germline, CDR1 MNHEY and CDR2 SMNVEV (reference sequence). CDR3 DNA: TGTGCCAGCAGTTTAGACAGGGGCACTGAAGCTTTCTTT. Protein product: CASSLDRGTEAFF.

The chain joins TRBV7-2 to TRBJ2-3, with D unresolved. Germline loops: CDR1 SGHTA, CDR2 FQGNSA. The ends were cut back, 3 bases at V and 4 bases at J, with 5 bases in the middle. The CDR3 covers 12 residues. The CDR3: CASSFSADTQYF. The CDR3 nucleotides read TGTGCCAGCAGCTTCTCGGCAGATACGCAGTATTTT.

The V gene is TRBV11-2, the J gene TRBJ2-7; 7 bases agree with TRBD1. The J segment lost 5 bases and the V segment lost 5 bases, leaving 21 bases of the junction unmatched. There are 18 residues in the CDR3. The germline V gene encodes CDR1 SGHAT and CDR2 FQNNGV. The CDR3 coding sequence is TGTGCCAGCAGCAGGGGACGTGAGGGGGCGTGGTTGGAGGACGAGCAGTACTTC. Translated, it gives CASSRGREGAWLEDEQYF.

There are a few counts of this clone. V gene TRBV6-2 or TRBV6-3 combines with J gene TRBJ2-7; 7 nucleotides line up with TRBD2. This CDR3 contains 15 residues. In germline, CDR1 is MNHEY, CDR2 SVGEGT. Unmatched junction bases numbered 7, after V lost 0 bases and J lost 5 bases. As DNA, the CDR3 is TGTGCCAGCAGTTACTCCCGCGGGAGAACTGACGAGCAGTACTTC. The encoded protein is CASSYSRGRTDEQYF.

The V gene is TRBV7-3, the J gene TRBJ2-7, with 9 bases fitting TRBD2. The junction had 3 bases not matched to a gene; V was cut back by 5 bases and J by 1 base. Germline V gene lookup returns CDR1 SGHTA and CDR2 FQGTGA. The CDR3 covers 14 residues. The CDR3 DNA reads as TGTGCCAGCAGCCCCACTAGCGGGTCCTACGAGCAGTACTTC. It is translated as CASSPTSGSYEQYF. Full variable domain (missing parts from reference TRBV7-3 and TRBJ2-7): GAGVSQTPSNKVTEKGKYVELRCDPISGHTALYWYRQSLGQGPEFLIYFQGTGAADDSGLPNDRFFAVRPEGSVSTLKIQRTERGDSAVYLCASSPTSGSYEQYFGPGTRLTVT.

The J gene is TRBJ1-1, the V gene TRBV5-1, with a possible D match to TRBD1 (6 bases). V lost 3 bases and J 0 bases, leaving 15 bases between the germline ends. The CDR3 extends over 16 amino acids. Looked up from germline, CDR1 is SGHRS and CDR2 is YFSETQ. CDR3 in amino acids: CASSSQAGALNTEAFF. CDR3 coding DNA: TGCGCCAGCAGCTCCCAGGCGGGGGCACTGAACACTGAAGCTTTCTTT.

The rearrangement joins TRBV5-4 to TRBJ2-1; 9 nucleotides match TRBD1. V lost 2 bases and J lost 4; bases outside the gene matches: 4. CDR1 SGHNT and CDR2 YYREEE come from the germline V gene (reference sequence). This CDR3 is built from 15 residues. In nucleotides, the CDR3 is TGTGCCAGCAGCTTTTGGGACAGGGCTTACAATGAGCAGTTCTTC. Amino acids: CASSFWDRAYNEQFF.

Here the CDR3 reads CAGNSSFGANVLTF. The DNA of the CDR3 is TGTGCCGGAAACTCTAGCTTTGGGGCCAACGTCCTGACTTTC. The rearrangement joins TRBV28 to TRBJ2-6; D is perhaps TRBD2 (5 bases). Germline V lookup: CDR1 MDHEN, CDR2 SYDVKM. V lost 11 bases and J 3 bases, leaving 14 bases between the germline ends. The CDR3 loop spans 14 amino acids. Complete variable domain (other parts from reference TRBV28 and TRBJ2-6): DVKVTQSSRYLVKRTGEKVFLECVQDMDHENMFWYRQDPGLGLRLIYFSYDVKMKEKGDIPEGYSVSREKKERFSLILESASTNQTSMYLCAGNSSFGANVLTFGAGSRLTVL.

This clone was observed a single time. This chain links TRBV7-3 with TRBJ1-6; no reliable D call. Trimming took 3 bases from V and 10 from J, leaving 13 bases between them. CDR1 and CDR2 (germline): SGHTA, FQGTGA. The CDR3 has 14 residues. The CDR3 protein is CASSFERLGSPLHF. CDR3 in DNA: TGTGCCAGCAGCTTTGAAAGACTCGGCTCACCCCTCCACTTT.

The chain recombines TRBV18 with TRBJ2-1; 7 bases line up with TRBD1. The CDR3 consists of 15 residues. V lost 5 bases and J lost 5; bases outside the gene matches: 9. Germline V gene data show CDR1 as KGHSH and CDR2 as LQKENI. The CDR3 DNA sequence: TGTGCCAGCTCATTCAGTAGACAGGGTGACAATGAGCAGTTCTTC. Translating it yields CASSFSRQGDNEQFF.

This chain links TRBV7-2 with TRBJ2-3; the D gene is possibly TRBD2 (5 bases). The CDR3 is 15 amino acids. Trimming shortened V by 4 bases and J by 5 bases, and 16 bases separated the two germline ends. Per the germline V gene, CDR1 is SGHTA and CDR2 is FQGNSA. The CDR3 DNA sequence: TGTGCCAGCAGCTCAGAGGGTTCCTCTGGAGATACGCAGTATTTT. Encoded protein: CASSSEGSSGDTQYF.

This chain uses TRBV2 with TRBJ2-5, with 9 bases aligning to TRBD1. Losses at the gene ends were 7 bases for V and 5 bases for J; bases not matched to a gene: 2. The CDR3 runs to 12 residues. The germline V gene encodes CDR1 SNHLY and CDR2 FYNNEI. The CDR3 sequence: CASNRGQETQYF. The CDR3 region has the DNA TGTGCCAGCAACAGGGGGCAGGAGACCCAGTACTTC.

This rearrangement joins TRBV5-4 to TRBJ2-7; D is possibly TRBD1 (5 bases). The CDR3 sequence is 13 residues long. Germline V gene lookup returns CDR1 SGHNT and CDR2 YYREEE (reference sequence). V was pared by 1 base and J by 7 bases, with 12 bases between. DNA of the CDR3: TGTGCCAGCAGCTTGCAAGGGGTGGGTGAGCAGTACTTC. Its translation is CASSLQGVGEQYF.

CDR3 protein: CASTPDPVGGYGYTF. DNA for the CDR3: TGTGCCAGCACCCCAGATCCGGTCGGCGGGTATGGCTACACCTTC. The chain carries TRBV9 and TRBJ1-2, with D uncertain. Looked up from germline, CDR1 is SGDLS and CDR2 is YYNGEE. This CDR3 has 15 amino acids. Between the trimmed V and J ends, which lost 6 bases and 5 bases, there was a span of 20 bases.

The chain recombines TRBV5-4 with TRBJ2-1; the match to TRBD2 covers 10 bases. The germline V gene encodes CDR1 SGHNT and CDR2 YYREEE (reference sequence). The ends lost 4 bases at V and 5 bases at J; junction bases unmatched: 12. This CDR3 has 17 amino acids. Here the CDR3 reads CASSPDVRTSGNNEQFF. CDR3 in DNA: TGTGCCAGCAGCCCGGATGTTCGGACTAGCGGCAACAATGAGCAGTTCTTC.

The J gene is TRBJ1-1, the V gene TRBV5-4; D gene ambiguous. The V gene lost 0 bases and the J gene lost 4 bases, with 16 bases spanning the gap. The CDR3 runs to 16 residues. Germline V gene data show CDR1 as SGHNT and CDR2 as YYREEE (reference sequence). In nucleotides, the CDR3 is TGTGCCAGCAGCTTGGGAGGAGGGAATCGTGCCACTGAAGCTTTCTTT. Amino acids: CASSLGGGNRATEAFF.

V is TRBV28 and J is TRBJ1-2, with TRBD1 identical over 7 bases. Germline CDR1 MDHEN, CDR2 SYDVKM. The length of the CDR3 is 14 residues. The trim removed 5 bases at V and 7 bases at J, leaving 10 bases unmatched. CDR3 sequence: CASSNEQGRGGYTF. CDR3 nucleotides: TGTGCCAGCAGTAACGAACAGGGGCGAGGTGGCTACACCTTC.

This clone was seen a few times. The chain links TRBV29-1 to TRBJ1-5, with TRBD1 matching 7 bases. V dropped 1 base and J dropped 1; count of bases not matched to a gene: 1. In germline, CDR1 is SQVTM, CDR2 ANQGSEA. CDR3 length: 14 amino acids. CDR3 DNA sequence: TGCAGCGTTGAAGTGACAGGGAGCAATCAGCCCCAGCATTTT. Encoded protein: CSVEVTGSNQPQHF.

The chain is built from TRBV30 and TRBJ1-1; no clear D gene. V gave up 0 bases and J gave up 1 base, with 18 bases separating them. The CDR3 loop spans 17 amino acids. Germline V gene lookup returns CDR1 GTSNPN and CDR2 SVGIG (reference sequence). Here the CDR3 reads CAWSVGRTVISNTEAFF. CDR3 nucleotide sequence: TGTGCCTGGAGTGTCGGTAGAACCGTTATTTCGAACACTGAAGCTTTCTTT.

This clone has just a few counts. The chain has TRBV6-2 or TRBV6-3 and TRBJ2-7, with 10 bases identical to TRBD1. Germline V gene data show CDR1 as MNHEY and CDR2 as SVGEGT. Germline trimming cut 2 bases from V and 3 bases from J; bases unmatched to any gene: 1. This CDR3 spans 14 amino acids. The CDR3 DNA reads TGTGCCAGCAGTTACGGGACAGGGGTCTACGAGCAGTACTTC. This gives the protein CASSYGTGVYEQYF.

V usage is TRBV14 and J usage is TRBJ1-1; D ambiguous. Germline V CDR1 and CDR2: SGHDN, FVKESK. There are 15 residues in the CDR3. Trimming stripped 1 base from V and 1 base from J, with 10 bases between. The CDR3 region has the DNA TGTGCCAGCAGCCAAGTGCGGGGTACGAACACTGAAGCTTTCTTT. This sequence encodes CASSQVRGTNTEAFF.

V gene TRBV5-1 combines with J gene TRBJ2-1; D is possibly TRBD1 (7 bases). The V and J ends lost 5 bases and 7 bases respectively, with 10 bases between them. This CDR3 has 12 amino acids. CDR1 is SGHRS and CDR2 is YFSETQ in the germline V gene. CDR3 DNA sequence: TGCGCCAGCAGGACAGGGAGGAATGAGCAGTTCTTC. Translated: CASRTGRNEQFF.

The CDR3 DNA reads TGTGCCAGCAGTTTGAGAGGGAATGGAATCCACGAGCAGTACTTC. Amino acid sequence: CASSLRGNGIHEQYF. V gene TRBV28 combines with J gene TRBJ2-7, with D possibly matching TRBD2 (5 bases). The CDR3 is made up of 15 amino acids. Germline V gene sequence: CDR1 MDHEN, CDR2 SYDVKM. V lost 3 bases and J lost 5, with 17 bases in between. Filled out from reference TRBV28 and TRBJ2-7, the complete variable domain reads DVKVTQSSRYLVKRTGEKVFLECVQDMDHENMFWYRQDPGLGLRLIYFSYDVKMKEKGDIPEGYSVSREKKERFSLILESASTNQTSMYLCASSLRGNGIHEQYFGPGTRLTVT.